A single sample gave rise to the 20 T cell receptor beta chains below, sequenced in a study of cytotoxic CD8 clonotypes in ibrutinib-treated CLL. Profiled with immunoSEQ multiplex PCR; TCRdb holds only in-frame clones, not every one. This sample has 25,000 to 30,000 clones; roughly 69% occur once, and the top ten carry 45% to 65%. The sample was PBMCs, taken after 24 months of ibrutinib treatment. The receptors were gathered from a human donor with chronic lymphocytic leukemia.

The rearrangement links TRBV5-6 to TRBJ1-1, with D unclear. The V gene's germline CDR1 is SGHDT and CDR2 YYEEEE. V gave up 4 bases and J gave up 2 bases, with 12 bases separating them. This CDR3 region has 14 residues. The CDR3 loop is CASSRYGRNTEAFF. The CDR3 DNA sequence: TGTGCCAGCAGCCGCTACGGCCGCAACACTGAAGCTTTCTTT.

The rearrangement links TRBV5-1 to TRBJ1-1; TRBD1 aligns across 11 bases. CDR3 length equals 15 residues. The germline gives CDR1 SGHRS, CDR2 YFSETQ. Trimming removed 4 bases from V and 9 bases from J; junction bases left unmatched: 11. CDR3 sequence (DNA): TGCGCCAGCAGCACCCCGGACAGGGGGCCACCCCAAGCTTTCTTT. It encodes CASSTPDRGPPQAFF.

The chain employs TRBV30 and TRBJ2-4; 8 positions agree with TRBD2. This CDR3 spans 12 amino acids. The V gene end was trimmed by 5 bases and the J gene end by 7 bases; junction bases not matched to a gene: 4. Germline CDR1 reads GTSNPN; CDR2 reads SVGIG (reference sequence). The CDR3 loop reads CAWDGGGNIQYF. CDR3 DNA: TGTGCCTGGGACGGCGGGGGGAACATTCAGTACTTC.

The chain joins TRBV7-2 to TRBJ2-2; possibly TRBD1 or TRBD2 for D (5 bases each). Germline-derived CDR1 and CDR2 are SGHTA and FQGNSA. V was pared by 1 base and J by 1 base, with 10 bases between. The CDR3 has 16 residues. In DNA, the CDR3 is TGTGCCAGCAGCTTAGACGGGGCCCTGAACACCGGGGAGCTGTTTTTT. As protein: CASSLDGALNTGELFF.

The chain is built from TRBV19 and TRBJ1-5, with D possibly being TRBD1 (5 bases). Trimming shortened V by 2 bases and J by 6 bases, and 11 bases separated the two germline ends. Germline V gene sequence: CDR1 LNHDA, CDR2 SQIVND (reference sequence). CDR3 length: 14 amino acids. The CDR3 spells CASSIRRTIQPQHF. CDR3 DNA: TGTGCCAGTAGTATAAGGAGGACAATTCAGCCCCAGCATTTT.

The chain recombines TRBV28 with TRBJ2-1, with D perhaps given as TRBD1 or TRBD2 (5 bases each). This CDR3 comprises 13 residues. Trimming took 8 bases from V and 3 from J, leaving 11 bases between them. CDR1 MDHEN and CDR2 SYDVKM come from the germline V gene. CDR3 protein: CASHRDGYNEQFF. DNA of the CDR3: TGTGCCAGCCACCGGGACGGCTACAATGAGCAGTTCTTC.

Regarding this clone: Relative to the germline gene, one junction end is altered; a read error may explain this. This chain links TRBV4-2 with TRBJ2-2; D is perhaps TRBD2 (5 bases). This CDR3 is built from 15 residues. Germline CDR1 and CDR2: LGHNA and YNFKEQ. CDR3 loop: CASSQDVSYTGKLFF. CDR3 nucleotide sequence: TGTGCCAGCAGCCAAGATGTGAGCTACACCGGGAAGCTGTTTTTT.

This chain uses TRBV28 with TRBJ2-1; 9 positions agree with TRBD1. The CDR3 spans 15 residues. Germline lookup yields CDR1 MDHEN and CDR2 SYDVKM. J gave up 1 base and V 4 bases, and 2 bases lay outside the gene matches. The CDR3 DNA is TGTGCCAGCAGTTGGGGACAGGGTTCCTACAATGAGCAGTTCTTC. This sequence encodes CASSWGQGSYNEQFF.

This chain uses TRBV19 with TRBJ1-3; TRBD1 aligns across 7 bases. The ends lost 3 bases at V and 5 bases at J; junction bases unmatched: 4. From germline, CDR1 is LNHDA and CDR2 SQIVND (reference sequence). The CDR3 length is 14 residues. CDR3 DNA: TGTGCCAGTAGTATTCAAGGGGGCAGAAACACCATATATTTT. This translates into CASSIQGGRNTIYF.

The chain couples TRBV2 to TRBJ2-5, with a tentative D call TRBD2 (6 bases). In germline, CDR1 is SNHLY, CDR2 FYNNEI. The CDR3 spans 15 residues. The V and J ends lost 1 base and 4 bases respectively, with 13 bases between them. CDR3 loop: CASSEGPGDGETQYF. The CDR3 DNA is TGTGCCAGCAGTGAAGGTCCGGGAGACGGAGAGACCCAGTACTTC.

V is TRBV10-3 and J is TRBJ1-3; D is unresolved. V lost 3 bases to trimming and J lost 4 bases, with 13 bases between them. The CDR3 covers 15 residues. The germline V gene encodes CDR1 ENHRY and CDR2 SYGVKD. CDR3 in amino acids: CAISDTLSAGNTIYF. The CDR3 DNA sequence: TGTGCCATCAGTGATACACTCAGCGCCGGAAACACCATATATTTT.

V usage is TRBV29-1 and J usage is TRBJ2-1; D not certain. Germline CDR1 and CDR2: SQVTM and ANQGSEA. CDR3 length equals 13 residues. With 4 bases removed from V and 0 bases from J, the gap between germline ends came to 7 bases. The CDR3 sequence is CSVVRSSYNEQFF. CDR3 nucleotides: TGCAGCGTTGTCCGCAGCTCCTACAATGAGCAGTTCTTC.

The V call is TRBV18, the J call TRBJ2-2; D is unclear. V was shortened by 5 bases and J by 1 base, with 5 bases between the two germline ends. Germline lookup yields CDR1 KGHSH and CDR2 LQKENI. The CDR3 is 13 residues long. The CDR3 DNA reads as TGTGCCAGCTCAAACAGGAACACCGGGGAGCTGTTTTTT. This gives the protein CASSNRNTGELFF.

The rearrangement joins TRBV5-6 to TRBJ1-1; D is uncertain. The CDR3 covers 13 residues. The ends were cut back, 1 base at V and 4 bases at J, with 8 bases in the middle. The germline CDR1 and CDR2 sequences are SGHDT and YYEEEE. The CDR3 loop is CASSLRRGTEAFF. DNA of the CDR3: TGTGCCAGCAGCTTGAGGCGGGGCACTGAAGCTTTCTTT.

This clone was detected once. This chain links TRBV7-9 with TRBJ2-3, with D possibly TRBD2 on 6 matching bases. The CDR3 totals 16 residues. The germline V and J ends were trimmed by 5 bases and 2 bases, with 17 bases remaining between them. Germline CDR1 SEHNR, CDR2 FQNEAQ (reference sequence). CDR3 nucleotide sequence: TGTGCCAGCAGCAACGTGCCGGGGGAAGTCACAGATACGCAGTATTTT. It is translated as CASSNVPGEVTDTQYF.

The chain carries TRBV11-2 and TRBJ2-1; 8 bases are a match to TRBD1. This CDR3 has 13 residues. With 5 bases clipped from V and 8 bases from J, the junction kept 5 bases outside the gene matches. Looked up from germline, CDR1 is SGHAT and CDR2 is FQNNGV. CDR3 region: CASSLRGLDEQFF. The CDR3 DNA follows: TGTGCCAGCAGCCTCAGGGGGCTGGATGAGCAGTTCTTC.

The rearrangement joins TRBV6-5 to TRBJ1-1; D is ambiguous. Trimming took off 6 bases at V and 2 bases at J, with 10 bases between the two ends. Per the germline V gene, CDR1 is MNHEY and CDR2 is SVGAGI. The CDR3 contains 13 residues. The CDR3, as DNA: TGTGCCAGCAGCCCGACACCCAACACTGAAGCTTTCTTT. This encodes CASSPTPNTEAFF.

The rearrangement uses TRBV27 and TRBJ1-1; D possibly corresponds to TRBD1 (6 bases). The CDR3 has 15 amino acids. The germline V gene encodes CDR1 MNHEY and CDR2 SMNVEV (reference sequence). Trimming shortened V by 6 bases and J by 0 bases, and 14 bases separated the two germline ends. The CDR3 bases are TGTGCCAGCAGCTTAGGACAGAACATGAACACTGAAGCTTTCTTT. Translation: CASSLGQNMNTEAFF.

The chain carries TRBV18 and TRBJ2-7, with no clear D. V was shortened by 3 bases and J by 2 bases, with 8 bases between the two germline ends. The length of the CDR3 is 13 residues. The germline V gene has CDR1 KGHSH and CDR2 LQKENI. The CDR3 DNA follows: TGTGCCAGCTCACCTTACGTCACCTACGAGCAGTACTTC. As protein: CASSPYVTYEQYF.

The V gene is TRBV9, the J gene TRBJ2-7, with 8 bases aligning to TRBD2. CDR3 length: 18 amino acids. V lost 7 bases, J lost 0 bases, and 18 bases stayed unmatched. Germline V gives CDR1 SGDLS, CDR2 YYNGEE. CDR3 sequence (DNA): TGTGCCAGCTCACCAGGTACTTCGGCGGGGGGCCCCTCCTACGAGCAGTACTTC. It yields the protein CASSPGTSAGGPSYEQYF.